This T cell receptor beta chain was found in a study of T cells after yellow fever vaccination. CDR3 size: 16 residues. Germline V gene sequence: CDR1 SGHRS, CDR2 YFSETQ. V lost 4 bases, J lost 2 bases, and 9 bases stayed unmatched. Study-wide findings and caveats: Relatively few clonotypes were ones that appeared in both CD4 and CD8 compartments.

TCRdb reprocessed the 5' RACE reads via MiXCR and lists one record per CDR3 protein. The data contain a few hundred thousand distinct CDR3 sequences, 6.8% of them singletons. As concerns this clonotype: Its antigen is undetermined.

This clonotype originated in a man in his late teens or twenties who received the YFV17D yellow fever vaccine. The chain employs TRBV5-1 and TRBJ2-5, with 9 nucleotides matching TRBD2. The sequencing used PBMCs, collected about 41 days after the first yellow fever vaccination. The CDR3 loop is CASSPGNSGGQETQYF. The CDR3 DNA reads as TGCGCCAGCAGCCCCGGGAATAGCGGGGGACAAGAGACCCAGTACTTC.